This entry is about one TCR beta chain. Per the authors' pipeline: By means of reference gene primer amplification, nucleated cell counts were estimated. The protocol was immunoSEQ multiplex PCR, while the TCRdb copy is restricted to in-frame clones and leaves out a portion. D and trimming come from the DNA, and the V and J calls and clone size come from that table. The data show roughly 300,000 clones, roughly nine tenths seen once. The entry originates in a study of blood T cell repertoires in COVID-19. The CDR3 totals 13 residues. The V gene's germline CDR1 is SGHTS and CDR2 YDEGEE. Trimming took 5 bases from V and 8 from J; bases not matched to a gene: 8.

The sample consisted of PBMCs or T cells enriched from blood (not recorded which). The V and J genes are TRBV5-8 and TRBJ1-2; TRBD1 matches at 8 bases. This TCR was recovered from a young woman who had recovered from COVID-19. Written as DNA, the CDR3 is TGTGCCAGCAGACGGACAGGGCGAACAGGCTACACCTTC. It is translated as CASRRTGRTGYTF.